Listed below are T cell receptor beta chains from one sample, sequenced in a study of cytomegalovirus exposure and HLA in healthy donors. Only in-frame clones appear in the TCRdb table, and some are missing; sequencing was by immunoSEQ multiplex PCR. The table has 99,000 or so clones, around 86% seen once; the top ten hold approximately 6.9%. Material: PBMCs. All receptors derive from a man aged 25-45 years in good health and CMV-seropositive. The CDR3 runs from the conserved cysteine through the conserved F or W. The D gene is left open where the match is weak. For some rows the clone size is stated as once, few or many, or as a class when expanded; others skip it.

>TRBV4-1|TRBD1|TRBJ2-7|.
CASSLGQGDYEQYF
TGCGCCAGCAGCCTGGGACAGGGGGATTACGAGCAGTACTTC
>TRBV10-3|TRBD1|TRBJ1-1|.
CAISRQGAGMNTEAFF
TGTGCCATCAGTAGACAGGGGGCGGGGATGAACACTGAAGCTTTCTTT
>TRBV28|TRBD2|TRBJ2-3|few
CASGSLAGGSTDTQYF
TGTGCCAGCGGGAGCCTAGCGGGGGGCTCCACAGATACGCAGTATTTT
>TRBV7-9|.|TRBJ1-6|.
CASSLGGPYNSPLHF
TGTGCCAGCAGCTTAGGGGGCCCCTATAATTCACCCCTCCACTTT
>TRBV28|TRBD1|TRBJ2-7|.
CASIGTGLGYEQYF
TGTGCCAGCATTGGGACAGGACTTGGCTACGAGCAGTACTTC
>TRBV7-9|TRBD2|TRBJ2-3|.
CASSLLAGSGNTQYF
TGTGCCAGCAGCTTACTAGCGGGGTCGGGAAATACGCAGTATTTT
>TRBV29-1|TRBD2|TRBJ2-1|.
CSGRQRGGYNEQFF
TGCAGCGGGCGGCAGCGGGGAGGCTACAATGAGCAGTTCTTC
>TRBV5-1|TRBD2|TRBJ2-2|.
CASSTQAGGNTGELFF
TGCGCCAGCAGCACCCAAGCGGGGGGCAACACCGGGGAGCTGTTTTTT
>TRBV4-3|.|TRBJ2-7|few
CASSQDTQRSYEQYF
TGCGCCAGCAGCCAAGACACACAAAGGAGCTACGAGCAGTACTTC
>TRBV10-3|.|TRBJ1-3|.
CAISEATGTSSGNTIYF
TGTGCCATCAGTGAGGCGACCGGGACATCCTCTGGAAACACCATATATTTT
>TRBV7-3|.|TRBJ2-5|.
CASSVTGGGGETQYF
TGTGCCAGCAGCGTCACAGGGGGGGGTGGAGAGACCCAGTACTTC
>TRBV7-2|.|TRBJ2-7|.
CASSLAGSRRGSYEQYF
TGTGCCAGCAGCTTAGCGGGAAGTAGGAGGGGCTCCTACGAGCAGTACTTC
>TRBV11-2|.|TRBJ1-1|.
CASSFGVGTEAFF
TGTGCCAGCAGCTTCGGGGTGGGCACTGAAGCTTTCTTT
>TRBV10-1|TRBD1|TRBJ2-1|.
CASSIGQGRNEQFF
TGCGCCAGCAGTATCGGACAGGGGAGGAATGAGCAGTTCTTC
>TRBV5-1|.|TRBJ2-1|.
CASSGGHALDEQFF
TGCGCCAGCAGCGGGGGCCACGCACTCGATGAGCAGTTCTTC
>TRBV7-2|TRBD1|TRBJ2-2|.
CASSLRQGNTGELFF
TGTGCCAGCAGCCTGCGACAGGGGAACACCGGGGAGCTGTTTTTT
>TRBV2|TRBD1|TRBJ1-1|.
CASSEYRGQNTEAFF
TGTGCCAGCAGTGAGTACAGGGGGCAGAACACTGAAGCTTTCTTT
>TRBV5-1|TRBD1|TRBJ2-7|.
CASSLGPRQGSYEQYF
TGCGCCAGCAGCTTGGGCCCGAGACAGGGCTCTTACGAGCAGTACTTC
>TRBV5-1|TRBD1|TRBJ2-5|.
CASSLGTVQETQYF
TGCGCCAGCAGCCTGGGGACAGTCCAAGAGACCCAGTACTTC
>TRBV5-6|TRBD2|TRBJ2-5|.
CASSPNPASGREETQYF
TGTGCCAGCAGCCCTAATCCGGCTAGCGGGAGAGAAGAGACCCAGTACTTC
>TRBV7-6|.|TRBJ2-2|.
CASSSRDTGELFF
TGTGCCAGCAGCTCCAGGGACACCGGGGAGCTGTTTTTT
>TRBV9|TRBD2|TRBJ2-3|.
CASSALGGGGADTQYF
TGTGCCAGCAGCGCTCTAGGGGGCGGGGGGGCAGATACGCAGTATTTT
>TRBV10-3|TRBD1|TRBJ2-7|.
CAISAGTGVTYEQYF
TGTGCCATCAGCGCCGGGACAGGGGTAACCTACGAGCAGTACTTC
>TRBV5-6|.|TRBJ2-3|.
CASSSLGGGLTDTQYF
TGTGCCAGCAGCTCCCTGGGGGGGGGCCTGACAGATACGCAGTATTTT
>TRBV4-3|.|TRBJ1-2|once
CASSQDPRDFGYTF
TGCGCCAGCAGCCAAGACCCGCGGGATTTTGGCTACACCTTC
>TRBV11-2|.|TRBJ2-5|.
CASSLGPGGIQETQYF
TGTGCCAGCAGCTTAGGGCCTGGGGGGATCCAAGAGACCCAGTACTTC
>TRBV6-5|.|TRBJ1-1|.
CASSSYSYMNTEAFF
TGTGCCAGCAGTTCCTACAGTTACATGAACACTGAAGCTTTCTTT
>TRBV7-9|TRBD1|TRBJ1-2|.
CASSEGGRASYGYTF
TGTGCCAGCAGCGAAGGGGGCAGGGCCTCCTATGGCTACACCTTC
>TRBV18|.|TRBJ2-7|.
CASSQGNDEQYF
TGTGCCAGCTCACAGGGGAATGACGAGCAGTACTTC
>TRBV5-1|TRBD2|TRBJ2-1|.
CASSDTGLLYNEQFF
TGCGCCAGCAGCGATACGGGACTACTCTACAATGAGCAGTTCTTC
>TRBV2|.|TRBJ1-5|few
CASQNSNQPQHF
TGTGCCAGCCAGAATAGCAATCAGCCCCAGCATTTT
>TRBV5-5|.|TRBJ1-1|.
CASTSGGNTEAFF
TGTGCCAGCACCTCAGGAGGGAACACTGAAGCTTTCTTT
>TRBV20-1|.|TRBJ2-1|.
CSVGQYNEQFF
TGCAGTGTCGGACAGTACAATGAGCAGTTCTTC
>TRBV6-1|TRBD2|TRBJ2-5|.
CASSEGGSGGWETQYF
TGTGCCAGCAGTGAAGGGGGTAGCGGGGGCTGGGAGACCCAGTACTTC
>TRBV7-6|.|TRBJ1-1|.
CASSPAAGGTEAFF
TGTGCCAGCAGCCCCGCCGCCGGGGGCACTGAAGCTTTCTTT
>TRBV28|TRBD1|TRBJ1-2|few
CASSEGQGAVYGYTF
TGTGCCAGCAGCGAAGGACAGGGGGCGGTCTATGGCTACACCTTC
>TRBV7-3|TRBD2|TRBJ2-1|once
CASSSVGLAGSYNEQFF
TGTGCCAGCAGCTCAGTAGGTCTAGCGGGCTCCTACAATGAGCAGTTCTTC
>TRBV9|.|TRBJ2-5|.
CASSPRAGSQETQYF
TGTGCCAGCAGCCCGCGGGCCGGTTCTCAAGAGACCCAGTACTTC
>TRBV29-1|.|TRBJ2-7|.
CSVGTVLGHEQYF
TGCAGCGTTGGGACTGTCCTCGGGCACGAGCAGTACTTC